Listed below are T cell receptor beta chains from one sample, sequenced in a study of CD8 T cells in ankylosing spondylitis. TCRdb ran MiXCR on the 5' RACE reads and lists one entry per CDR3 protein. There are approximately 340,000 distinct CDR3 sequences in the sample; about 14% occur only once, and approximately 1% lies in the top ten. Sequencing used blood, either unsorted or a sorted T cell fraction (not recorded which). These receptors originate from a male donor with ankylosing spondylitis or in good health (not recorded which). Both conserved end residues are part of each CDR3. Size is stated for part of the rows, as once, few or many counts, or as a class when the clone is expanded.

v_call cdr3_length clone_size cdr3_aa
TRBV7-9 16 few CASSSPRADWGETQYF
TRBV12-3/TRBV12-4 15 . CASSWRGAPADTQYF
TRBV7-6 16 . CASSLTSGSGRNEQFF
TRBV6-2/TRBV6-3 12 . CASSYRGVEAFF
TRBV12-3/TRBV12-4 17 once CASSKYSPGQGSDTQYF
TRBV4-1 15 few CASSQAGNVQETQYF
TRBV6-5 16 once CASSFGSDLTNYGYTF
TRBV27 17 . CASSPMSGTGGGETQYF
TRBV6-1 14 . CASKLGDSNEKLFF
TRBV7-2 16 few CASSLKMGSTSSGYTF
TRBV20-1 12 . CSPGQGTGEQFF
TRBV2 14 many CASSVRTANTEAFF
TRBV3-1 14 few CASSPPLAGATQYF
TRBV20-1 16 . CSARDRGRTSYNEQFF
TRBV2 14 . CASSLGSGPDTQYF
TRBV5-1 15 few CASSTSEGATGELFF
TRBV3-1 14 . CASTSPTTPDTQYF
TRBV3-1 13 few CASSQGPRWGAFF
TRBV18 14 . CASSPLVSTDTQYF
TRBV10-3 15 . CAINNPETGNYEQYF
TRBV5-5 17 . CASSKGGLPTLGGELFF
TRBV5-1 14 few CASSLQVLQETQYF
TRBV10-2 17 . CASSGEAGRPNTGELFF
TRBV7-2 11 . CASRAVNEQFF
TRBV18 14 . CASSLDSGANVLTF
TRBV12-3/TRBV12-4 14 . CASSLDWPKNIQYF
TRBV5-1 12 many CASSSDLMGAFF
TRBV4-1 11 . CASSQWDRKYF
TRBV4-2 16 . CASSQPSSGGVYEQYF
TRBV7-2 15 few CASSSQGGHGNTIYF
TRBV20-1 17 . CSARGEGGGLLYNEQFF
TRBV12-3/TRBV12-4 12 many CASSSPSLGLFF
TRBV25-1 16 few CASSEFRGGEQETQYF
TRBV20-1 13 few CSARDLAGGEGFF
TRBV15 16 many CATSRDRGQVSPEQYF
TRBV29-1 13 few CSGGGADQETQYF
TRBV5-1 15 few CASSLTGDVTDTQYF
TRBV12-3/TRBV12-4 16 few CASSLRAGGPADTQYF
TRBV5-1 14 . CASSPDDRAEGYTF
TRBV12-3/TRBV12-4 15 few CASSDTQKGNTEAFF
TRBV12-3/TRBV12-4 17 . CASSFWGAGDMNTEAFF
TRBV5-1 13 few CASSLGIRNTIYF
TRBV2 14 . CASSEVPYNSPLHF
TRBV11-2 13 many CASSPEVGNIQYF
TRBV5-1 12 many CASSVDHYEQYF